Following are 15 T cell receptor beta chains from one sample sequenced in a study of CD8 T cells in Susac syndrome. Random hexamers were used to reverse transcribe about 0.45 to 1 ug of RNA. Using its own MiXCR run on the immunoSEQ multiplex PCR reads, TCRdb lists one record per CDR3 protein. The sample comprises 180,000 or so distinct CDR3 sequences, over 90% of which are singletons, and approximately 0.093% rests with the top ten. The sequenced sample consisted of CD4+ T cells from PBMCs. The receptor set was obtained from a human donor with multiple sclerosis.

The rearrangement uses TRBV6-7 and TRBJ2-7; D possibly corresponds to TRBD2 (5 bases). TRBV6-7 is filed as an ORF, its function uncertain. The CDR3 contains 13 residues. V was clipped by 8 bases and J by 1 base, with 12 bases between them. The CDR3 is CASGGSGSYEQYF. The CDR3 DNA is TGTGCCAGCGGCGGGTCCGGGTCCTACGAGCAGTACTTC.

This chain joins TRBV20-1 and TRBJ2-3; a possible D gene is TRBD2 (6 bases). Germline V gene data show CDR1 as DFQATT and CDR2 as SNEGSKA (reference sequence). The ends were cut back, 5 bases at V and 2 bases at J, with 14 bases in the middle. This CDR3 contains 14 residues. The CDR3 DNA sequence: TGCAGTGCTGACGCTAGCGCTACCACAGATACGCAGTATTTT. This translates into CSADASATTDTQYF.

This chain links TRBV27 with TRBJ2-1; perhaps TRBD2 as D (6 bases). The V end lost 2 bases, the J end lost 10 bases, and 15 bases lay between the germline ends. CDR1 MNHEY and CDR2 SMNVEV come from the germline V gene (reference sequence). The CDR3 runs 14 residues. The CDR3 nucleotides are TGTGCCAGCAGTTTAGGACGTCGGGAGCGGGAGCAGTTCTTC. Amino acid sequence: CASSLGRREREQFF.

The J gene is TRBJ2-7, the V gene TRBV25-1; 7 bases fit TRBD1. This CDR3 spans 14 amino acids. The V segment lost 5 bases and the J segment 5 bases; nucleotides outside the gene matches: 9. Germline V gene sequence: CDR1 MGHDK, CDR2 SYGVNS. The CDR3 is CASSRETGIHEQYF. CDR3 nucleotide sequence: TGTGCCAGCAGTCGTGAGACAGGGATACACGAGCAGTACTTC.

This clonotype came up once. The chain uses TRBV20-1 and TRBJ2-7; perhaps TRBD2 as D (6 bases). The germline V and J ends were trimmed by 6 bases and 6 bases, with 18 bases remaining between them. CDR3 length: 13 amino acids. The germline V gene has CDR1 DFQATT and CDR2 SNEGSKA (reference sequence). DNA for the CDR3: TGCAGTGCGCGGGACGGCCAAGGCGGCGAGCAGTACTTC. This translates into CSARDGQGGEQYF.

This sequence joins TRBV30 and TRBJ2-3; weak D call: TRBD2 (5 bases). The V end was cut by 0 bases, the J end by 0 bases, with 10 bases between. CDR3 length: 15 residues. The germline V gene has CDR1 GTSNPN and CDR2 SVGIG (reference sequence). The CDR3 coding sequence is TGTGCCTGGAGTGTAGACTACGTGAGCACAGATACGCAGTATTTT. It encodes CAWSVDYVSTDTQYF.

This clonotype was detected only once. The gene calls are TRBV11-1 and TRBJ2-1; D unclear. Germline CDR1 reads SGHAT; CDR2 reads FQDESV (reference sequence). Trimming pared 1 base from V and 7 bases from J, leaving 8 bases between. The CDR3 has 13 amino acids. Here the CDR3 reads CASSLDVGNEQFF. The CDR3 bases are TGTGCCAGCAGCTTAGACGTAGGGAATGAGCAGTTCTTC.

V gene TRBV7-2 combines with J gene TRBJ1-1, with 7 bases matching TRBD1. From germline, CDR1 is SGHTA and CDR2 FQGNSA. V lost 8 bases, J lost 7 bases, and 16 bases stayed unmatched. This CDR3 is built from 15 residues. CDR3 sequence: CASFPSPRGYSEAFF. CDR3 nucleotide sequence: TGTGCCAGCTTTCCCTCCCCCAGGGGGTACAGTGAAGCTTTCTTT.

The rearrangement joins TRBV29-1 to TRBJ2-4, with D perhaps matching TRBD1 (6 bases). V lost 6 bases, J lost 1 base, and 10 bases lay in between. The CDR3 is made up of 13 amino acids. Per the germline V gene, CDR1 is SQVTM and CDR2 is ANQGSEA. In nucleotides, the CDR3 is TGCAGCGTAGCAGGGGAGGCCAAAAACATTCAGTACTTC. Translating gives CSVAGEAKNIQYF.

The CDR3 loop reads CASSLAGGDTGELFF. CDR3 sequence (DNA): TGTGCCAGCAGCTTGGCAGGGGGCGACACCGGGGAGCTGTTTTTT. The chain is built from TRBV5-4 and TRBJ2-2; TRBD1 agrees at 8 bases. Trimming removed 0 bases from V and 3 bases from J; junction bases left unmatched: 1. The germline CDR1 and CDR2 sequences are SGHNT and YYREEE (reference sequence). There are 15 residues in the CDR3.

Note on this clonotype: One junction end does not reproduce the germline sequence, and a read error may be involved. The chain carries TRBV10-3 and TRBJ2-7; perhaps TRBD1 as D (7 bases). Germline CDR1 and CDR2: ENHRY and SYGVKD. The CDR3 is made up of 11 amino acids. CDR3 DNA: TGTGCCATCGGGGGGACAGACACAGCTACTTTC. Residues: CAIGGTDTATF.

The CDR3 protein is CASSQTGLHSPLHF. In DNA form, the CDR3 reads TGTGCCAGCAGTCAGACAGGGTTGCATTCACCCCTCCACTTT. The chain employs TRBV27 and TRBJ1-6; 7 bases map to TRBD1. This CDR3 region has 14 residues. Germline lookup yields CDR1 MNHEY and CDR2 SMNVEV (reference sequence). The ends lost 5 bases at V and 8 bases at J; junction bases unmatched: 6.

The J gene is TRBJ2-3, the V gene TRBV5-4, with D perhaps TRBD1 (6 bases). The CDR3 is 14 amino acids. CDR1 SGHNT and CDR2 YYREEE come from the germline V gene (reference sequence). V lost 4 bases and J 2 bases, leaving 11 bases between the germline ends. The CDR3 loop is CASSPQGHTDTQYF. The CDR3, as DNA: TGTGCCAGCAGCCCACAGGGACACACAGATACGCAGTATTTT.

The J gene is TRBJ1-5, the V gene TRBV6-5; D possibly corresponds to TRBD1 (5 bases). CDR1 and CDR2 (germline): MNHEY, SVGAGI. Between the trimmed V and J ends, which lost 10 bases and 5 bases, there was a span of 21 bases. The length of the CDR3 is 15 residues. The CDR3 here is CATRRGVEGDQPQHF. DNA of the CDR3: TGTGCCACCCGGAGGGGTGTAGAGGGAGATCAGCCCCAGCATTTT.

The V gene is TRBV5-1, the J gene TRBJ2-7, with D unclear. The germline V gene encodes CDR1 SGHRS and CDR2 YFSETQ. Trimming stripped 0 bases from V and 6 bases from J, with 13 bases between. The CDR3 is 14 residues long. This chain's CDR3 is CASSLELLPLEQYF. In DNA, the CDR3 is TGCGCCAGCAGCTTGGAACTCCTGCCCCTCGAGCAGTACTTC.